This TCR beta chain was documented in a study of identical twins. TCRdb processed the 5' RACE reads anew with MiXCR; each CDR3 protein has one entry. The sample consists of more than 400,000 distinct CDR3 sequences, 13% to 15% of them appearing once. V lost 1 base, J lost 7 bases, and 8 bases lay in between. This CDR3 is built from 13 residues. Germline V gene lookup returns CDR1 SGHRS and CDR2 YFSETQ. Study-level results: Out-of-frame TCR alpha sharing in monozygotic twins exceeded recombination model predictions.

Notes on this clonotype: Its target is unknown.

This sample was shared with a second study, whose subject was yellow fever vaccine responses in identical twins.

This TCR was recovered from a woman younger than 35 in good health. The rearrangement joins TRBV5-1 to TRBJ2-2; D call uncertain. The sample was CD4+ T cells sorted from blood. The CDR3 here is CASSLTASGELFF. For the CDR3, the DNA is TGCGCCAGCAGCTTGACGGCGAGCGGGGAGCTGTTTTTT.